Each of the 2 T cell receptor beta chains below was sequenced from the same sample in a study of shared clonotypes between healthy human individuals. TCRdb's copy holds only in-frame clones and misses some; the assay was immunoSEQ multiplex PCR. Of about 1.5 million clones in the sample, nearly 99% are singletons; the top ten hold about 0.45%. The sequenced material came from naive CD4+ T cells sorted from blood. Subset defined: CD45RA+ positively selected. These receptors were taken from a man younger than 40 in good health.

In this sample, this clone turned up once. The same CDR3 arises from other DNA sequences in this sample as well. This chain connects TRBV15 to TRBJ1-2; TRBD1 is a possible D gene (5 bases). Germline V gives CDR1 LNHNV, CDR2 YYDKDF (reference sequence). The length of the CDR3 is 13 residues. Between the trimmed V and J ends, which lost 3 bases and 2 bases, there was a span of 7 bases. In DNA, the CDR3 is TGTGCCACCAGCAGGGGGCCAAACTATGGCTACACCTTC. It specifies CATSRGPNYGYTF.

This clone was counted a single time. V and J are TRBV4-1 and TRBJ1-1; unclear D gene. The V and J ends lost 2 bases and 5 bases respectively, with 9 bases between them. Looked up from germline, CDR1 is MGHRA and CDR2 is YSYEKL. The CDR3 length is 13 residues. The CDR3 DNA reads TGCGCCAGCAGCCAAATTTCTACGACTGAAGCTTTCTTT. Translating it yields CASSQISTTEAFF.